This T cell receptor (beta chain) appears in the sequencing data of a study of identical twins. TCRdb re-analysed the 5' RACE reads in MiXCR, keeping a single row per CDR3 protein. Found here are about 550,000 distinct CDR3 sequences, 20% to 25% of them singletons; the top ten hold 0.45% to 0.5%. Regarding this clonotype: Its antigen is unknown.

This CDR3 region has 17 residues. Germline CDR1 is SNHLY and CDR2 is FYNNEI. The V segment lost 2 bases and the J segment 5 bases; nucleotides outside the gene matches: 11. General study results and limits: Fewer insertions marked abundant cord blood beta clonotypes; young adult naive trended weakly, memory not at all.

A further study also used this sample, focusing on yellow fever vaccine responses in identical twins.

V is TRBV2 and J is TRBJ2-7; 11 bases map to TRBD2. The TCR sequence derives from a young woman in good health. Sequenced material: CD4+ T cells sorted from blood. The CDR3, as DNA: TGTGCCAGCAGTGAAAGGGTAGCGGGAGGGAACAGGAACGAGCAGTACTTC. Translating gives CASSERVAGGNRNEQYF.